These 32 T cell receptor beta chains originate from one sample sequenced in a study of Graves' ophthalmopathy and Graves' hyperthyroidism. The study amplified TCR beta CDR3 regions using RNA transcripts. Amplification began with first-round RT-PCR using HTBI primers, then second-round multiplex PCR was performed. TCRdb re-analysed the multiplex PCR reads in MiXCR, keeping a single row per CDR3 protein. This sample has some 410,000 distinct CDR3 sequences, with 20% to 25% found just once. Sequences were obtained from peripheral blood. The source of these receptors is a young woman with stable Graves' hyperthyroidism.

This clonotype was observed at least ten times. This chain joins TRBV10-3 and TRBJ1-6; D call uncertain. The CDR3 totals 14 residues. CDR1 ENHRY and CDR2 SYGVKD come from the germline V gene. V dropped 2 bases and J dropped 13 bases, with 15 bases sitting between them. CDR3 sequence reads: CAISEIVGSTPLHF. CDR3 bases: TGTGCCATCAGTGAGATAGTGGGGTCAACTCCCCTCCACTTT.

The chain combines TRBV18 with TRBJ2-7; D not resolved. Germline lookup yields CDR1 KGHSH and CDR2 LQKENI. Trimming pared 2 bases from V and 2 bases from J, leaving 16 bases between. This CDR3 region has 16 residues. The CDR3 DNA is TGTGCCAGCTCACCATGGTCGCAAACCGCGGCCTACGAGCAGTACTTC. Its translation is CASSPWSQTAAYEQYF. Drawing the rest from reference TRBV18 and TRBJ2-7, the complete variable domain is NAGVMQNPRHLVRRRGQEARLRCSPMKGHSHVYWYRQLPEEGLKFMVYLQKENIIDESGMPKERFSAEFPKEGPSILRIQQVVRGDSAAYFCASSPWSQTAAYEQYFGPGTRLTVT.

The rearrangement links TRBV28 to TRBJ1-5; 7 positions agree with TRBD1. Germline assignment: CDR1 MDHEN and CDR2 SYDVKM. The CDR3 extends over 16 amino acids. The V segment lost 1 base and the J segment 3 bases; nucleotides outside the gene matches: 6. The CDR3, as DNA: TGTGCCAGCAGTTTATTATCAGGGGGTAACAATCAGCCCCAGCATTTT. This encodes CASSLLSGGNNQPQHF.

This chain connects TRBV12-3 or TRBV12-4 to TRBJ2-2, with D possibly being TRBD2 (6 bases). The CDR3 has 15 amino acids. The V and J ends lost 8 bases and 0 bases respectively, with 13 bases between them. The CDR3 spells CASGSEGSNTGELFF. The CDR3 DNA sequence: TGTGCCAGCGGCTCGGAGGGATCGAACACCGGGGAGCTGTTTTTT.

This clonotype has at least ten counts. V usage is TRBV4-3 and J usage is TRBJ2-5; the D call may be TRBD1 or TRBD2 (5 bases each). Deletions cut 1 base from V and 5 bases from J, with 11 bases between. Germline CDR1 and CDR2: LGHNA and YSLEER. CDR3 length: 14 amino acids. Here the CDR3 DNA reads TGCGCCAGCAGCCAAGGAAGGGGCGGGGAGACCCAGTACTTC. It translates to CASSQGRGGETQYF.

The rearrangement joins TRBV18 to TRBJ1-2, with TRBD1 matching 12 bases. The CDR3 runs 16 residues. In germline, CDR1 is KGHSH, CDR2 LQKENI. The V segment lost 2 bases and the J segment 8 bases; nucleotides outside the gene matches: 9. CDR3 DNA sequence: TGTGCCAGCTCACCAGGAAAGGGACAGGGGGCGGACGGCTACACCTTC. This sequence encodes CASSPGKGQGADGYTF.

This clonotype was counted many times. This rearrangement joins TRBV28 to TRBJ2-7, with TRBD1 identical over 7 bases. This CDR3 region has 15 residues. With V trimmed by 4 bases and J by 3 bases, 9 bases remained unmatched. From germline, CDR1 is MDHEN and CDR2 SYDVKM. CDR3 coding DNA: TGTGCCAGCAGTTCCACAGGGGCGGCTGACTACGAGCAGTACTTC. Translated: CASSSTGAADYEQYF.

This clonotype was seen repeatedly, ten times or more. The chain couples TRBV13 to TRBJ2-7; D remains ambiguous. Looked up from germline, CDR1 is PRHDT and CDR2 is FYEKMQ (reference sequence). V lost 5 bases to trimming and J lost 7 bases, with 12 bases between them. The CDR3 runs to 12 residues. CDR3 coding DNA: TGTGCCAGCAGCGCAGGACGCTTGGAGCAGTACTTC. The encoded protein is CASSAGRLEQYF.

This clonotype was seen a handful of times. The chain joins TRBV4-1 to TRBJ2-7; TRBD2 agrees at 11 bases. V lost 7 bases, J lost 5 bases, and 13 bases stayed unmatched. Germline V gene sequence: CDR1 MGHRA, CDR2 YSYEKL. The CDR3 extends over 16 amino acids. The CDR3 nucleotides are TGCGCCAGCACCCGAAACCTACTAGCGGGAGCTCACGAGCAGTACTTC. Protein: CASTRNLLAGAHEQYF.

The table lists this clonotype with a few counts. The V and J genes are TRBV4-2 and TRBJ2-7; 7 bases are a match to TRBD1. This CDR3 has 15 residues. Germline values: CDR1 LGHNA, CDR2 YNFKEQ. V trimming: 3 bases; J trimming: 0 bases; junction bases outside the gene matches: 5. The CDR3 region has the DNA TGTGCCAGCAGCCAGCCACAGGGGCCCTCCTACGAGCAGTACTTC. It yields the protein CASSQPQGPSYEQYF.

V gene TRBV28 combines with J gene TRBJ1-5; TRBD1 might be the D (6 bases). Germline lookup yields CDR1 MDHEN and CDR2 SYDVKM. V lost 11 bases and J 1 base, leaving 9 bases between the germline ends. The CDR3 totals 12 residues. Written as DNA, the CDR3 is TGTGCCGGGGGGCAGAGCAATCAGCCCCAGCATTTT. This translates into CAGGQSNQPQHF.

At least ten counts were recorded for this clonotype. The chain carries TRBV15 and TRBJ2-1; a possible D gene is TRBD1 (5 bases). The CDR3 spans 14 residues. Germline-derived CDR1 and CDR2 are LNHNV and YYDKDF (reference sequence). Trimming pared 0 bases from V and 3 bases from J, leaving 6 bases between. The CDR3 nucleotides are TGTGCCACCAGCAGAGATGGACACTACAATGAGCAGTTCTTC. Encoded protein: CATSRDGHYNEQFF.

V usage is TRBV6-1 and J usage is TRBJ2-7, with TRBD1 matching 7 bases. The germline gives CDR1 MNHNS, CDR2 SASEGT. V was pared by 4 bases and J by 3 bases, with 6 bases of the junction left unmatched. The CDR3 is 14 residues long. CDR3 nucleotide sequence: TGTGCCAGCAGTGTCCGGGACAGCCTCTACGAGCAGTACTTC. Amino acids: CASSVRDSLYEQYF.

This clonotype was detected ten times or more. The CDR3 loop reads CASTVQALNYGYTF. The CDR3 bases are TGTGCCAGCACGGTTCAGGCGCTTAACTATGGCTACACCTTC. The rearrangement joins TRBV6-1 to TRBJ1-2, with unresolved D. This CDR3 has 14 residues. Germline lookup yields CDR1 MNHNS and CDR2 SASEGT. The germline V and J ends were trimmed by 7 bases and 1 base, with 13 bases remaining between them.

The table lists this clonotype with many counts. This sequence joins TRBV10-3 and TRBJ2-4, with D perhaps TRBD1 (7 bases). The germline CDR1 and CDR2 sequences are ENHRY and SYGVKD. This CDR3 comprises 12 residues. V was pared by 10 bases and J by 5 bases, with 12 bases between. This CDR3 reads CATRGVENIQYF. CDR3 nucleotides: TGTGCCACCAGGGGGGTCGAAAACATTCAGTACTTC.

This clonotype was recorded at least ten times. The chain employs TRBV28 and TRBJ1-5, with a weak D call TRBD1 (5 bases). The V end was cut by 1 base, the J end by 6 bases, with 10 bases between. CDR3 length: 14 residues. CDR1 is MDHEN, CDR2 SYDVKM, per germline. This chain's CDR3 is CASSLFGTGQPQHF. DNA for the CDR3: TGTGCCAGCAGTTTATTTGGGACCGGTCAGCCCCAGCATTTT.

Many counts were recorded for this clonotype. In DNA form, the CDR3 reads TGTGCCAGCAGCTTAACCCTAGCGGGAGAAGAGACCCAGTACTTC. It codes for CASSLTLAGEETQYF. The chain has TRBV7-9 and TRBJ2-5; 10 bases are shared with TRBD2. The CDR3 extends over 15 amino acids. J lost 3 bases, V lost 2 bases, and 3 bases had no gene match. In germline, CDR1 is SEHNR, CDR2 FQNEAQ (reference sequence).

This clonotype has just a few counts. CDR3 sequence reads: CAWSWREYNSPLHF. CDR3 nucleotide sequence: TGTGCCTGGTCATGGAGGGAGTATAATTCACCCCTCCACTTT. This chain joins TRBV30 and TRBJ1-6; D call uncertain. The length of the CDR3 is 14 residues. The ends were cut back, 5 bases at V and 4 bases at J, with 12 bases in the middle. Germline loops: CDR1 GTSNPN, CDR2 SVGIG (reference sequence). The variable domain in full, completed from reference TRBV30 and TRBJ1-6, reads SQTIHQWPATLVQPVGSPLSLECTVEGTSNPNLYWYRQAAGRGLQLLFYSVGIGQISSEVPQNLSASRPQDRQFILSSKKLLLSDSGFYLCAWSWREYNSPLHFGNGTRLTVT.

The chain combines TRBV3-1 with TRBJ2-6, with TRBD1 matching over 8 bases. The germline gives CDR1 LGHDT, CDR2 YNNKEL (reference sequence). The CDR3 consists of 15 residues. V was clipped by 6 bases and J by 4 bases; unmatched bases: 5. The CDR3 DNA reads as TGTGCCAGCAGTCAGGACAGGGCCGGGGCCAACGTCCTGACTTTC. It translates to CASSQDRAGANVLTF. The variable domain in full, completed from reference TRBV3-1 and TRBJ2-6, reads DTAVSQTPKYLVTQMGNDKSIKCEQNLGHDTMYWYKQDSKKFLKIMFSYNNKELIINETVPNRFSPKSPDKAHLNLHINSLELGDSAVYFCASSQDRAGANVLTFGAGSRLTVL.

This clonotype was seen many times. The V call is TRBV27, the J call TRBJ2-2; TRBD1 or TRBD2 may be the D gene (5 bases each). The CDR3 consists of 15 residues. The germline CDR1 and CDR2 sequences are MNHEY and SMNVEV (reference sequence). Trimming shortened V by 7 bases and J by 3 bases, and 15 bases separated the two germline ends. The CDR3 coding sequence is TGTGCCAGCACCTTAGAGGGGCCGGACACCGGGGAGCTGTTTTTT. Translating gives CASTLEGPDTGELFF.

There are many counts of this clonotype. The rearrangement uses TRBV27 and TRBJ1-1, with TRBD1 matching 8 bases. The germline V gene has CDR1 MNHEY and CDR2 SMNVEV (reference sequence). V trimming: 5 bases; J trimming: 6 bases; junction bases outside the gene matches: 11. The CDR3 runs 15 residues. The CDR3, as DNA: TGTGCCAGCAGTCCAGATGGACAGGGTGCACCTGAAGCTTTCTTT. It is translated as CASSPDGQGAPEAFF.

The chain recombines TRBV5-1 with TRBJ2-5; unclear D gene. The CDR3 runs 13 residues. The V end lost 7 bases, the J end lost 1 base, and 11 bases lay between the germline ends. Germline V lookup: CDR1 SGHRS, CDR2 YFSETQ. The CDR3 here is CASCDTTQETQYF. In nucleotides, the CDR3 is TGCGCCAGCTGTGACACCACCCAAGAGACCCAGTACTTC. The variable domain in full, completed from reference TRBV5-1 and TRBJ2-5, reads KAGVTQTPRYLIKTRGQQVTLSCSPISGHRSVSWYQQTPGQGLQFLFEYFSETQRNKGNFPGRFSGRQFSNSRSEMNVSTLELGDSALYLCASCDTTQETQYFGPGTRLLVL.

This clonotype came up a few times. The V and J genes are TRBV6-1 and TRBJ2-7; D unresolved. V lost 7 bases and J lost 0, with 7 bases in between. Germline V gene sequence: CDR1 MNHNS, CDR2 SASEGT. The CDR3 spans 12 residues. The CDR3 region is CASKGLSYEQYF. As DNA, the CDR3 is TGTGCCAGCAAGGGCCTCTCCTACGAGCAGTACTTC.

The chain links TRBV28 to TRBJ1-2; D possibly corresponds to TRBD1 (5 bases). Trimming stripped 3 bases from V and 0 bases from J, with 11 bases between. The CDR3 consists of 15 residues. Germline assignment: CDR1 MDHEN and CDR2 SYDVKM. In DNA form, the CDR3 reads TGTGCCAGCAGTTTCTCTCAGGGAGCTAACTATGGCTACACCTTC. Translation gives CASSFSQGANYGYTF.

V gene TRBV2 combines with J gene TRBJ2-1; perhaps D is TRBD1 or TRBD2 (7 bases each). The length of the CDR3 is 16 residues. CDR1 is SNHLY, CDR2 FYNNEI, per germline. Trimming took off 0 bases at V and 4 bases at J, with 13 bases between the two ends. The CDR3 reads CASSEAGRGHYNEQFF. The CDR3, as DNA: TGTGCCAGCAGTGAAGCTGGGAGGGGGCATTACAATGAGCAGTTCTTC.

This clonotype was recorded many times. The gene calls are TRBV7-6 and TRBJ2-5; D is perhaps TRBD1 or TRBD2 (5 bases each). Germline V gives CDR1 SGHVS, CDR2 FNYEAQ. Between the trimmed V and J ends, which lost 3 bases and 0 bases, there was a span of 17 bases. This CDR3 comprises 17 residues. CDR3 DNA: TGTGCCAGCAGCTTGACCTCGGGGCGACCGTACCAAGAGACCCAGTACTTC. This sequence encodes CASSLTSGRPYQETQYF.

This clonotype was recorded many times. The chain has TRBV28 and TRBJ1-2; 9 bases are shared with TRBD1. The CDR3 has 14 residues. CDR1 is MDHEN and CDR2 is SYDVKM in the germline V gene. With 5 bases clipped from V and 4 bases from J, the junction kept 5 bases outside the gene matches. The CDR3 nucleotides are TGTGCCAGCAGTCCCACACAGGGGGCCTATGGCTACACCTTC. Its translation is CASSPTQGAYGYTF.

This clonotype was detected many times. The chain couples TRBV12-3 or TRBV12-4 to TRBJ2-5, with a weak D call TRBD1 (5 bases). V shed 3 bases and J shed 4 bases, with 12 bases lying between them. The CDR3 is 14 amino acids. The CDR3 loop reads CASSFAGLVETQYF. The CDR3 nucleotides are TGTGCCAGCAGTTTTGCAGGGTTGGTAGAGACCCAGTACTTC.

This clonotype was observed a few times. V and J are TRBV2 and TRBJ2-7; 10 bases align to TRBD2. V dropped 6 bases and J dropped 0; count of bases not matched to a gene: 5. CDR3 length: 15 residues. CDR1 is SNHLY and CDR2 is FYNNEI in the germline V gene. The CDR3 loop is CASRELAGYSYEQYF. CDR3 bases: TGTGCCAGCAGGGAACTAGCGGGATACTCCTACGAGCAGTACTTC.

This clonotype was seen at least ten times. The chain combines TRBV20-1 with TRBJ2-5; weak D call: TRBD2 (6 bases). Germline V gene lookup returns CDR1 DFQATT and CDR2 SNEGSKA (reference sequence). The CDR3 runs to 14 residues. V lost 5 bases, J lost 5 bases, and 18 bases lay in between. CDR3 sequence: CSAHLPRGSETQYF. The CDR3 DNA is TGCAGTGCTCACCTCCCGCGGGGTTCGGAGACCCAGTACTTC.

This clonotype has only a few counts. The chain carries TRBV30 and TRBJ2-7; TRBD1 matches 7 bases. The ends lost 1 base at V and 13 bases at J; junction bases unmatched: 7. CDR1 and CDR2 (germline): GTSNPN, SVGIG (reference sequence). This CDR3 has 11 amino acids. The CDR3 region is CAWSEGQRLYF. The CDR3 DNA follows: TGTGCCTGGAGTGAGGGACAGAGGCTATACTTC.

This clonotype came up many times. The chain joins TRBV4-3 to TRBJ1-2, with D tentatively TRBD1 (5 bases). CDR3 length: 15 residues. V lost 2 bases and J 8 bases, leaving 18 bases between the germline ends. Germline V gene lookup returns CDR1 LGHNA and CDR2 YSLEER. The CDR3 loop is CASSQQRARGDGYTF. The CDR3 nucleotides are TGCGCCAGCAGCCAACAACGAGCAAGGGGAGACGGCTACACCTTC.